Listed here are 31 T cell receptor beta chains from one sample, sequenced in a study of cytomegalovirus exposure and HLA in healthy donors. 60 Vbeta and 13 Jbeta primers were used in PCR. Produced via immunoSEQ multiplex PCR; TCRdb's table is partial and in-frame only. The table includes around 140,000 clones, about two thirds detected once. The source material was PBMCs. The receptors here all came from a woman aged 18-29 years in good health and CMV-seronegative.

V gene TRBV7-2 combines with J gene TRBJ2-2; no clear D gene. This CDR3 region has 14 residues. Germline CDR1 and CDR2: SGHTA and FQGNSA. V lost 4 bases, J lost 3 bases, and 9 bases lay in between. The CDR3 DNA reads TGTGCCAGCAGCTCCCCCTTCTACACCGGGGAGCTGTTTTTT. It specifies CASSSPFYTGELFF.

The rearrangement uses TRBV6-6 and TRBJ1-1, with TRBD1 as a possible D gene (6 bases). In germline, CDR1 is MNHNY, CDR2 SVGAGI (reference sequence). There are 14 residues in the CDR3. Trimming shortened V by 7 bases and J by 1 base, and 13 bases separated the two germline ends. The DNA for the CDR3 is TGTGCCAGCAAGTCCAGACAGGAGAACACTGAAGCTTTCTTT. This sequence encodes CASKSRQENTEAFF.

The chain recombines TRBV7-2 with TRBJ2-3; TRBD2 aligns across 9 bases. The CDR3 is made up of 15 amino acids. Trimming took 4 bases from V and 5 from J; bases not matched to a gene: 7. Per germline, CDR1 SGHTA and CDR2 FQGNSA. CDR3 sequence: CASSWRTSVGDTQYF. The CDR3 region has the DNA TGTGCCAGCAGCTGGAGGACTAGCGTTGGAGATACGCAGTATTTT. The whole variable domain, remainder taken from reference TRBV7-2 and TRBJ2-3, is GAGVSQSPSNKVTEKGKDVELRCDPISGHTALYWYRQSLGQGLEFLIYFQGNSAPDKSGLPSDRFSAERTGGSVSTLTIQRTQQEDSAVYLCASSWRTSVGDTQYFGPGTRLTVL.

The chain couples TRBV4-1 to TRBJ2-2, with 7 bases lining up with TRBD1. CDR1 and CDR2 (germline): MGHRA, YSYEKL. Germline trimming cut 0 bases from V and 5 bases from J; bases unmatched to any gene: 3. The CDR3 covers 15 residues. CDR3 bases: TGCGCCAGCAGCCAAGAGGACAGGCGGACCGGGGAGCTGTTTTTT. Translating gives CASSQEDRRTGELFF.

CDR3 DNA: TGTGCCAGCAGCTTAGCGATAGGCGGGAAGAATGAGCAGTTCTTC. Its translation: CASSLAIGGKNEQFF. V is TRBV7-6 and J is TRBJ2-1, with D possibly TRBD2 on 6 matching bases. V shed 0 bases and J shed 7 bases, with 13 bases lying between them. This CDR3 is built from 15 residues. CDR1 and CDR2 from the germline V gene are SGHVS and FNYEAQ.

The chain carries TRBV7-2 and TRBJ1-2; TRBD1 is a possible D gene (6 bases). The CDR3 consists of 15 residues. The V end lost 2 bases, the J end lost 6 bases, and 16 bases lay between the germline ends. CDR1 SGHTA and CDR2 FQGNSA come from the germline V gene. The CDR3 sequence is CASSLRDTRSDGYTF. In nucleotides, the CDR3 is TGTGCCAGCAGCTTACGGGACACCCGATCGGATGGCTACACCTTC.

This chain joins TRBV5-1 and TRBJ2-1, with D possibly matching TRBD1 (6 bases). V lost 4 bases, J lost 2 bases, and 16 bases lay in between. Germline loops: CDR1 SGHRS, CDR2 YFSETQ. The CDR3 contains 16 residues. The CDR3 DNA follows: TGCGCCAGCAGCCATGGACAGCTTCTTGCCTACAATGAGCAGTTCTTC. This codes for CASSHGQLLAYNEQFF.

The CDR3 region is CASSFGGHQPQHF. In DNA form, the CDR3 reads TGTGCCAGTAGTTTCGGGGGGCACCAGCCCCAGCATTTT. This chain joins TRBV19 and TRBJ1-5, with D tentatively TRBD1 (6 bases). The CDR3 runs to 13 residues. In germline, CDR1 is LNHDA, CDR2 SQIVND (reference sequence). V lost 5 bases to trimming and J lost 7 bases, with 12 bases between them.

This clone was seen a few times. The rearrangement uses TRBV2 and TRBJ2-1; 7 nucleotides align to TRBD1. Trimming removed 10 bases from V and 0 bases from J; junction bases left unmatched: 6. This CDR3 contains 14 residues. Germline V gene lookup returns CDR1 SNHLY and CDR2 FYNNEI. CDR3 sequence (DNA): TGTGCCACCGGGGACAGCAGCTCCTACAATGAGCAGTTCTTC. Protein: CATGDSSSYNEQFF. The full variable domain, in which reference TRBV2 and TRBJ2-1 provide the parts outside the CDR3, is EPEVTQTPSHQVTQMGQEVILRCVPISNHLYFYWYRQILGQKVEFLVSFYNNEISEKSEIFDDQFSVERPDGSNFTLKIRSTKLEDSAMYFCATGDSSSYNEQFFGPGTRLTVL.

This chain joins TRBV28 and TRBJ2-2; D uncertain. The germline V gene has CDR1 MDHEN and CDR2 SYDVKM. V lost 6 bases and J 6 bases, leaving 14 bases between the germline ends. CDR3 size: 14 residues. The CDR3 coding sequence is TGTGCCAGCAGGGTAGAAAGTCGGGCCGGGGAGCTGTTTTTT. This gives the protein CASRVESRAGELFF. Looking up the rest from reference TRBV28 and TRBJ2-2 gives the full variable domain: DVKVTQSSRYLVKRTGEKVFLECVQDMDHENMFWYRQDPGLGLRLIYFSYDVKMKEKGDIPEGYSVSREKKERFSLILESASTNQTSMYLCASRVESRAGELFFGEGSRLTVL.

In DNA, the CDR3 is TGCGCCAGCACCCCGAATGCGGGAGAGGTATTCGGAGATACGCAGTATTTT. Translating gives CASTPNAGEVFGDTQYF. The V and J genes are TRBV4-1 and TRBJ2-3; TRBD2 matches at 7 bases. V lost 7 bases to trimming and J lost 5 bases; unmatched junction nucleotides: 18. Germline CDR1 and CDR2: MGHRA and YSYEKL. CDR3 length equals 17 residues.

The rearrangement links TRBV28 to TRBJ2-7, with TRBD1 identical over 7 bases. Trimming cost V 3 bases and J 0 bases; bases outside gene matches: 5. Germline CDR1 reads MDHEN; CDR2 reads SYDVKM. This CDR3 is built from 15 residues. This chain's CDR3 is CASSFGGQSSYEQYF. The CDR3 coding sequence is TGTGCCAGCAGTTTTGGGGGACAGTCCTCCTACGAGCAGTACTTC.

This rearrangement joins TRBV4-3 to TRBJ1-2; TRBD1 is a possible D gene (5 bases). V lost 3 bases to trimming and J lost 3 bases, with 17 bases between them. The germline V gene encodes CDR1 LGHNA and CDR2 YSLEER. The CDR3 sequence is 16 residues long. The CDR3 sequence is CASSQGERGLYYGYTF. The CDR3, as DNA: TGCGCCAGCAGCCAGGGGGAGCGGGGCCTGTACTATGGCTACACCTTC.

The chain recombines TRBV7-2 with TRBJ2-7; no clear D. CDR1 is SGHTA, CDR2 FQGNSA, per germline. Trimming removed 8 bases from V and 3 bases from J, with 17 bases in between. The length of the CDR3 is 14 residues. CDR3 residues: CASSRGPGLYEQYV. The CDR3 bases are TGTGCCAGCTCACGTGGGCCAGGTCTCTACGAGCAGTACGTC.

This rearrangement joins TRBV4-1 to TRBJ1-1; perhaps TRBD1 as D (5 bases). Trimming removed 0 bases at V and 0 bases at J, with 5 bases between. The CDR3 runs 14 residues. Germline V gene data show CDR1 as MGHRA and CDR2 as YSYEKL. CDR3 coding DNA: TGCGCCAGCAGCCAAGAGGACATGAACACTGAAGCTTTCTTT. Its protein product is CASSQEDMNTEAFF.

The chain has TRBV25-1 and TRBJ2-3; D possibly corresponds to TRBD2 (5 bases). Germline loops: CDR1 MGHDK, CDR2 SYGVNS. Trimming left V 5 bases short and J 2 bases short, with 17 bases between. This CDR3 spans 16 amino acids. The CDR3 region has the DNA TGTGCCAGCAGTAACACGAGGACTGTCTTCACAGATACGCAGTATTTT. It yields the protein CASSNTRTVFTDTQYF.

The chain is built from TRBV7-9 and TRBJ1-5, with 9 positions matching TRBD1. The V gene's germline CDR1 is SEHNR and CDR2 FQNEAQ (reference sequence). The J segment lost 9 bases and the V segment lost 1 base, leaving 7 bases of the junction unmatched. There are 15 residues in the CDR3. The CDR3 loop reads CASSLGTGEVAPQHF. In nucleotides, the CDR3 is TGTGCCAGCAGCTTAGGGACAGGGGAGGTTGCGCCCCAGCATTTT.

The chain is built from TRBV5-1 and TRBJ2-3, with D possibly being TRBD2 (6 bases). The CDR3 consists of 15 residues. Germline loops: CDR1 SGHRS, CDR2 YFSETQ. V lost 4 bases and J lost 2, with 14 bases in between. The CDR3 sequence is CASSESLAYTDTQYF. In DNA, the CDR3 is TGCGCCAGCAGCGAGAGCCTAGCGTACACAGATACGCAGTATTTT.

This clone was detected only a few times. The chain uses TRBV6-1 and TRBJ2-1; maybe TRBD2 (6 bases). Germline V gene data show CDR1 as MNHNS and CDR2 as SASEGT. CDR3 length: 15 residues. V was clipped by 0 bases and J by 0 bases, with 6 bases between them. The CDR3 DNA sequence: TGTGCCAGCAGTGAAGCGGGACTCTCCTACAATGAGCAGTTCTTC. Translation gives CASSEAGLSYNEQFF.

V and J are TRBV6-5 and TRBJ2-1; TRBD2 matches 7 bases. Germline V lookup: CDR1 MNHEY, CDR2 SVGAGI. V lost 4 bases and J lost 0; bases outside the gene matches: 6. There are 16 residues in the CDR3. This CDR3 is CASSSIAGRSYNEQFF. In nucleotides, the CDR3 is TGTGCCAGCAGTTCAATAGCGGGTCGCTCCTACAATGAGCAGTTCTTC.

This clone was seen a few times. The rearrangement links TRBV18 to TRBJ2-3; D is ambiguous. Germline CDR1 KGHSH, CDR2 LQKENI. Trimming took off 2 bases at V and 0 bases at J, with 15 bases between the two ends. The CDR3 consists of 17 residues. The CDR3 nucleotides read TGTGCCAGCTCACCATCACTAAGCCTCACTAGCACAGATACGCAGTATTTT. This encodes CASSPSLSLTSTDTQYF. Filled out from reference TRBV18 and TRBJ2-3, the complete variable domain reads NAGVMQNPRHLVRRRGQEARLRCSPMKGHSHVYWYRQLPEEGLKFMVYLQKENIIDESGMPKERFSAEFPKEGPSILRIQQVVRGDSAAYFCASSPSLSLTSTDTQYFGPGTRLTVL.

DNA of the CDR3: TGTGCCAGTAGTATAGAGTGGGCAGGTCTGGAGACCCAGTACTTC. Residues: CASSIEWAGLETQYF. The chain has TRBV19 and TRBJ2-5; D not resolved. Germline CDR1 is LNHDA and CDR2 is SQIVND (reference sequence). Trimming left V 0 bases short and J 5 bases short, with 13 bases between. This CDR3 spans 15 amino acids.

The chain combines TRBV6-1 with TRBJ1-2; 10 bases agree with TRBD1. Trimming took 4 bases from V and 6 from J; bases not matched to a gene: 8. The CDR3 has 15 residues. CDR1 and CDR2 (germline): MNHNS, SASEGT. CDR3: CASSVDRGRINGYTF. CDR3 DNA: TGTGCCAGCAGTGTTGACAGGGGGCGCATCAATGGCTACACCTTC.

The gene calls are TRBV5-1 and TRBJ2-1; 8 bases align to TRBD1. This CDR3 has 16 residues. Trimming took 4 bases from V and 7 from J; bases not matched to a gene: 13. From germline, CDR1 is SGHRS and CDR2 YFSETQ. This CDR3 is CASSRLGQGWGNEQFF. In DNA form, the CDR3 reads TGCGCCAGCAGCCGCCTCGGACAGGGTTGGGGGAATGAGCAGTTCTTC. The full variable domain, completed using reference TRBV5-1 and TRBJ2-1, is KAGVTQTPRYLIKTRGQQVTLSCSPISGHRSVSWYQQTPGQGLQFLFEYFSETQRNKGNFPGRFSGRQFSNSRSEMNVSTLELGDSALYLCASSRLGQGWGNEQFFGPGTRLTVL.

This clone was counted only a few times. The rearrangement uses TRBV5-5 and TRBJ2-2, with TRBD2 matching 7 bases. Trimming removed 2 bases from V and 6 bases from J; junction bases left unmatched: 4. Germline V gives CDR1 SGHKS, CDR2 YYEKEE (reference sequence). The CDR3 runs 14 residues. Here the CDR3 reads CASSFQRGAGELFF. The CDR3 nucleotides read TGTGCCAGCAGCTTCCAGCGGGGAGCCGGGGAGCTGTTTTTT.

This chain connects TRBV19 to TRBJ1-4, with TRBD1 as a possible D gene (6 bases). CDR1 and CDR2 (germline): LNHDA, SQIVND (reference sequence). This CDR3 comprises 13 residues. V dropped 11 bases and J dropped 5 bases, with 15 bases sitting between them. CDR3 sequence reads: CASQRGWNEKLFF. The CDR3 nucleotides are TGTGCCTCTCAAAGGGGGTGGAATGAAAAACTGTTTTTT. The entire variable domain, with the rest obtained from reference TRBV19 and TRBJ1-4, is as follows: DGGITQSPKYLFRKEGQNVTLSCEQNLNHDAMYWYRQDPGQGLRLIYYSQIVNDFQKGDIAEGYSVSREKKESFPLTVTSAQKNPTAFYLCASQRGWNEKLFFGSGTQLSVL.

The J gene is TRBJ1-2, the V gene TRBV18; D perhaps matches TRBD1 (5 bases). Germline CDR1 reads KGHSH; CDR2 reads LQKENI. Trimming removed 6 bases from V and 7 bases from J, with 18 bases in between. The CDR3 consists of 14 residues. The CDR3 sequence is CASSRIQGSGGYTF. The CDR3, as DNA: TGTGCCAGCTCTCGAATTCAGGGAAGTGGTGGCTACACCTTC.

The chain uses TRBV28 and TRBJ1-5; TRBD1 might be the D (5 bases). The CDR3 consists of 14 residues. The germline V and J ends were trimmed by 3 bases and 6 bases, with 12 bases remaining between them. Germline CDR1 is MDHEN and CDR2 is SYDVKM. CDR3 protein: CASSFGGDAQPQHF. The CDR3 nucleotides read TGTGCCAGCAGTTTCGGAGGGGATGCTCAGCCCCAGCATTTT.

In its sample, this clone was seen a few times. The CDR3 loop reads CASSYPSGGYNEQFF. CDR3 nucleotides: TGTGCCAGCAGTTACCCTAGCGGGGGCTACAATGAGCAGTTCTTC. This chain connects TRBV6-6 to TRBJ2-1; 10 bases agree with TRBD2. Germline CDR1 reads MNHNY; CDR2 reads SVGAGI (reference sequence). The CDR3 totals 15 residues. Trimming removed 2 bases from V and 3 bases from J; junction bases left unmatched: 1.

V gene TRBV7-9 combines with J gene TRBJ2-5; D is possibly TRBD1 (7 bases). The ends were cut back, 4 bases at V and 1 base at J, with 10 bases in the middle. Looked up from germline, CDR1 is SEHNR and CDR2 is FQNEAQ (reference sequence). CDR3 length equals 14 residues. In DNA form, the CDR3 reads TGTGCCAGCAGCTCGCGGGACAGCCAAGAGACCCAGTACTTC. It specifies CASSSRDSQETQYF.

This clone showed up just a few times. The J gene is TRBJ2-6, the V gene TRBV2; the match to TRBD1 covers 9 bases. This CDR3 is built from 16 residues. J was trimmed by 4 bases and V by 5 bases; bases with no gene match: 6. Germline V gene sequence: CDR1 SNHLY, CDR2 FYNNEI. CDR3 residues: CASSRTGAWGANVLTF. The CDR3 DNA is TGTGCCAGCAGTAGGACAGGGGCGTGGGGGGCCAACGTCCTGACTTTC.